This T cell receptor (beta chain) was sequenced in a study of identical twins. This clonotype was recorded at least ten times. The CDR3 totals 17 residues. Germline V gene data show CDR1 as LNHNV and CDR2 as YYDKDF (reference sequence). Trimming shortened V by 0 bases and J by 0 bases, and 12 bases separated the two germline ends. TCRdb called the 5' RACE reads again in MiXCR, with one record for every CDR3 protein. The sample yields hundreds of thousands of distinct CDR3 sequences, 8% to 9% seen once. These data are also associated with another study on yellow fever vaccine responses in identical twins.

The sequenced material came from PBMCs. The chain couples TRBV15 to TRBJ2-1; the D call may be TRBD1 or TRBD2 (5 bases each). This clonotype was obtained from a woman between 18 and 29 years old in good health. The DNA of the CDR3 is TGTGCCACCAGCAGAGATCTGGGGGTCGACTCCTACAATGAGCAGTTCTTC. It is translated as CATSRDLGVDSYNEQFF.